Below, 32 T cell receptor beta chains from the same sample are listed, as sequenced in a study of naive and memory T cell subsets. Two oligonucleotides, mixed equimolar, formed the beta constant-region primer covering TRBC1 and TRBC2. Ligated cDNA was amplified by four rounds of PCR with nested alpha and beta constant-region primers and SP2. TCRdb passed the UMI-ligation and nested PCR reads through MiXCR, listing each CDR3 protein once. The sample has some 83,000 distinct CDR3 sequences, around 9% seen once; the top ten hold less than 1.5%. Material for sequencing was naive CD8+ T cells from blood. The source is a human donor in good health.

The chain has TRBV2 and TRBJ1-3; a possible D gene is TRBD1 (5 bases). CDR3 length equals 12 residues. V was trimmed by 8 bases and J by 4 bases, leaving 9 bases between them. Germline CDR1 SNHLY, CDR2 FYNNEI. CDR3 coding DNA: TGTGCCAGCGGGGGACGGGGAAACACCATATATTTT. It yields the protein CASGGRGNTIYF. The whole variable domain, remainder taken from reference TRBV2 and TRBJ1-3, is EPEVTQTPSHQVTQMGQEVILRCVPISNHLYFYWYRQILGQKVEFLVSFYNNEISEKSEIFDDQFSVERPDGSNFTLKIRSTKLEDSAMYFCASGGRGNTIYFGEGSWLTVV.

The sample holds many counts of this clonotype. The chain links TRBV20-1 to TRBJ2-7, with TRBD1 as a possible D gene (6 bases). V lost 3 bases and J 4 bases, leaving 25 bases between the germline ends. CDR3 size: 17 residues. The germline V gene has CDR1 DFQATT and CDR2 SNEGSKA (reference sequence). This CDR3 is CSARFGQDRIGRYEQYF. The CDR3 bases are TGCAGTGCTAGGTTTGGGCAAGACAGGATAGGGCGATACGAGCAGTACTTC.

The genes are TRBV18 and TRBJ2-7, with D unresolved. V was trimmed by 2 bases and J by 1 base, leaving 15 bases between them. CDR1 and CDR2 from the germline V gene are KGHSH and LQKENI. The CDR3 sequence is 16 residues long. The CDR3 nucleotides are TGTGCCAGCTCACCAGCGTCTCCCCTGGGGTCCTACGAGCAGTACTTC. Protein product: CASSPASPLGSYEQYF.

On this clonotype: This may come from a read error, since a much larger clone is one base off. This chain joins TRBV27 and TRBJ2-2; D remains unclear. The CDR3 covers 12 residues. In germline, CDR1 is MNHEY, CDR2 SMNVEV (reference sequence). In DNA, the CDR3 is TGTACCAGCAGTTTATCGTCCGGGGAGCTGTTTTTT. It encodes CTSSLSSGELFF.

This clonotype turned up a few times. This chain's CDR3 is CASITDTQYF. In DNA, the CDR3 is TGTGCCAGCATCACAGATACGCAGTATTTT. The genes are TRBV2 and TRBJ2-3, with D uncertain. V was shortened by 7 bases and J by 2 bases, with 1 base between the two germline ends. The CDR3 runs to 10 residues. Germline CDR1 SNHLY, CDR2 FYNNEI.

This clonotype was counted ten times or more. The chain has TRBV12-3 or TRBV12-4 and TRBJ2-1; D tentatively reads TRBD1 or TRBD2 (5 bases each). CDR3 length equals 12 residues. The V and J ends lost 6 bases and 8 bases respectively, with 11 bases between them. CDR3 nucleotides: TGTGCCAGCAGCCACGAGGGGTATGAGCAGTTCTTC. Translating it yields CASSHEGYEQFF.

V usage is TRBV5-4 and J usage is TRBJ2-5, with TRBD2 matching over 7 bases. The CDR3 runs to 18 residues. The germline V gene has CDR1 SGHNT and CDR2 YYREEE (reference sequence). V was pared by 3 bases and J by 0 bases, with 14 bases of the junction left unmatched. The CDR3 protein is CASSSPSPGLTYQETQYF. The CDR3 bases are TGTGCCAGCAGCTCTCCCTCACCGGGACTAACCTACCAAGAGACCCAGTACTTC.

This clonotype was counted ten times or more. The V call is TRBV29-1, the J call TRBJ1-1; unclear D gene. Germline CDR1 is SQVTM and CDR2 is ANQGSEA. This CDR3 contains 14 residues. Between the trimmed V and J ends, which lost 4 bases and 5 bases, there was a span of 17 bases. Here the CDR3 reads CSVVGRADWTEAFF. For the CDR3, the DNA is TGCAGCGTTGTCGGGAGGGCGGATTGGACTGAAGCTTTCTTT.

The V and J genes are TRBV12-5 and TRBJ2-2; 7 bases are shared with TRBD1. Germline CDR1 is LGHNT and CDR2 is FRNRAP. The CDR3 has 15 residues. V shed 0 bases, J shed 5 bases, and the junction held 3 bases outside the gene matches. CDR3 nucleotide sequence: TGTGCTAGTGGTTTGGTAACAGGGGTAACCGGGGAGCTGTTTTTT. Its translation: CASGLVTGVTGELFF.

This chain joins TRBV28 and TRBJ1-5; D is possibly TRBD1 (5 bases). The V and J ends lost 3 bases and 0 bases respectively, with 12 bases between them. CDR1 is MDHEN and CDR2 is SYDVKM in the germline V gene. The CDR3 extends over 16 amino acids. CDR3 amino acids: CASSFGQGFSNQPQHF. CDR3 DNA sequence: TGTGCCAGCAGTTTTGGGCAGGGATTTAGCAATCAGCCCCAGCATTTT.

In this sample, this clonotype turned up many times. V gene TRBV11-2 combines with J gene TRBJ1-5; D is undetermined. Germline V lookup: CDR1 SGHAT, CDR2 FQNNGV. The CDR3 consists of 12 residues. The V and J ends lost 3 bases and 7 bases respectively, with 7 bases between them. CDR3 protein: CASSLGKQPQHF. Written as DNA, the CDR3 is TGTGCCAGCAGCTTGGGGAAGCAGCCCCAGCATTTT.

J is TRBJ2-3 and V is TRBV9; D is unclear. The CDR3 sequence is 14 residues long. Germline CDR1 SGDLS, CDR2 YYNGEE. V lost 0 bases, J lost 2 bases, and 7 bases lay in between. The CDR3 DNA sequence: TGTGCCAGCAGCGTAGAGAGGTTCACAGATACGCAGTATTTT. It codes for CASSVERFTDTQYF.

Only a few counts were recorded for this clonotype. The chain joins TRBV6-5 to TRBJ2-1; 12 bases map to TRBD1. Germline CDR1 reads MNHEY; CDR2 reads SVGAGI. V trimming: 1 base; J trimming: 0 bases; junction bases outside the gene matches: 16. The CDR3 is made up of 22 amino acids. The CDR3 sequence is CASSYFDPGQGAIISSYNEQFF. CDR3 DNA: TGTGCCAGCAGTTACTTCGACCCGGGACAGGGGGCCATAATAAGCTCCTACAATGAGCAGTTCTTC.

The V and J genes are TRBV5-4 and TRBJ1-5; unclear D gene. CDR3 length equals 13 residues. The V and J ends lost 2 bases and 0 bases respectively, with 3 bases between them. Germline assignment: CDR1 SGHNT and CDR2 YYREEE (reference sequence). CDR3 loop: CASSLDSNQPQHF. CDR3 bases: TGTGCCAGCAGCTTAGATAGCAATCAGCCCCAGCATTTT.

The chain couples TRBV7-6 to TRBJ2-2; 9 positions match TRBD2. Germline CDR1 reads SGHVS; CDR2 reads FNYEAQ. The CDR3 sequence is 11 residues long. The CDR3 protein is CGSGSAGELFF. DNA for the CDR3: TGTGGTAGCGGGAGCGCCGGGGAGCTGTTTTTT.

The sample holds many counts of this clonotype. The chain couples TRBV27 to TRBJ2-3; D ambiguous. The V end was cut by 1 base, the J end by 2 bases, with 4 bases between. Germline V CDR1 and CDR2: MNHEY, SMNVEV (reference sequence). The CDR3 is 13 residues long. For the CDR3, the DNA is TGTGCCAGCAGTTTATTTCCCACAGATACGCAGTATTTT. As protein: CASSLFPTDTQYF.

This clonotype was counted between two and nine times. The chain carries TRBV20-1 and TRBJ2-7; TRBD1 matches at 7 bases. Germline V gene lookup returns CDR1 DFQATT and CDR2 SNEGSKA (reference sequence). The CDR3 runs to 16 residues. Trimming at V came to 4 bases and at J to 2 bases, leaving 14 bases not matched to a gene. The CDR3 reads CSATIPTGVRAYEQYF. The DNA of the CDR3 is TGCAGTGCTACCATACCCACAGGGGTCAGGGCCTACGAGCAGTACTTC.

The rearrangement joins TRBV7-9 to TRBJ1-4; D ambiguous. The CDR3 has 15 amino acids. V was cut by 5 bases and J by 0 bases, with 10 bases left in between. CDR1 and CDR2 (germline): SEHNR, FQNEAQ (reference sequence). Here the CDR3 DNA reads TGTGCCAGCAGCGTGGAGGAAGCAACTAATGAAAAACTGTTTTTT. It yields the protein CASSVEEATNEKLFF.

This clonotype occurred a few times. The rearrangement uses TRBV20-1 and TRBJ2-3, with 10 bases aligning to TRBD2. Germline V gene sequence: CDR1 DFQATT, CDR2 SNEGSKA (reference sequence). The CDR3 has 14 residues. V lost 3 bases and J lost 3; bases outside the gene matches: 3. CDR3 sequence reads: CSARSGRVTDTQYF. CDR3 DNA sequence: TGCAGTGCTAGGAGCGGGAGGGTTACAGATACGCAGTATTTT.

In its sample, this clonotype was seen many times. The rearrangement uses TRBV14 and TRBJ2-1; D possibly matches TRBD1 or TRBD2 (5 bases each). The V and J ends lost 4 bases and 3 bases respectively, with 13 bases between them. CDR3 size: 15 residues. The germline CDR1 and CDR2 sequences are SGHDN and FVKESK. CDR3: CASSRTGHLYNEQFF. DNA of the CDR3: TGTGCCAGCAGCCGGACTGGACATCTCTACAATGAGCAGTTCTTC.

This clonotype was seen many times. The chain links TRBV28 to TRBJ1-5; D is perhaps TRBD1 (5 bases). The CDR3 runs 17 residues. Trimming removed 4 bases from V and 5 bases from J, with 21 bases in between. The germline V gene has CDR1 MDHEN and CDR2 SYDVKM. The CDR3 DNA sequence: TGTGCCAGCAGTTCACCCGGGACTCCTGTTTTCGATCAGCCCCAGCATTTT. This sequence encodes CASSSPGTPVFDQPQHF.

This clonotype was recorded at least ten times. The chain is built from TRBV19 and TRBJ2-3; D not certain. The germline V gene has CDR1 LNHDA and CDR2 SQIVND (reference sequence). The CDR3 loop spans 18 amino acids. V was clipped by 3 bases and J by 3 bases, with 22 bases between them. The CDR3 reads CASSMDLSADSLTDTQYF. CDR3 DNA: TGTGCCAGTAGTATGGATTTATCTGCTGACTCCCTGACAGATACGCAGTATTTT.

The chain employs TRBV28 and TRBJ2-5, with a tentative D call TRBD1 (5 bases). The CDR3 loop spans 14 amino acids. V was shortened by 3 bases and J by 7 bases, with 15 bases between the two germline ends. Germline CDR1 MDHEN, CDR2 SYDVKM. CDR3: CASSFYQGSGTQYF. As DNA, the CDR3 is TGTGCCAGCAGTTTCTATCAGGGTTCCGGGACCCAGTACTTC.

This clonotype was seen a few times. The chain is built from TRBV7-9 and TRBJ2-7, with 8 bases fitting TRBD2. The CDR3 sequence is 15 residues long. V dropped 2 bases and J dropped 0; count of bases not matched to a gene: 3. Germline-derived CDR1 and CDR2 are SEHNR and FQNEAQ (reference sequence). The chain's CDR3 is CASSLLLAASYEQYF. CDR3 coding DNA: TGTGCCAGCAGCTTATTACTAGCGGCCTCCTACGAGCAGTACTTC.

The chain has TRBV2 and TRBJ1-3; D is unclear. Trimming took 4 bases from V and 1 from J, leaving 8 bases between them. Germline V gives CDR1 SNHLY, CDR2 FYNNEI. This CDR3 contains 14 residues. This CDR3 is CASSGLGSGNTIYF. Here the CDR3 DNA reads TGTGCCAGCAGTGGACTGGGTTCTGGAAACACCATATATTTT. The full variable domain, its missing parts supplied by reference TRBV2 and TRBJ1-3, is EPEVTQTPSHQVTQMGQEVILRCVPISNHLYFYWYRQILGQKVEFLVSFYNNEISEKSEIFDDQFSVERPDGSNFTLKIRSTKLEDSAMYFCASSGLGSGNTIYFGEGSWLTVV.

The J gene is TRBJ2-1, the V gene TRBV28; TRBD2 matches at 9 bases. Germline CDR1 MDHEN, CDR2 SYDVKM. The CDR3 loop spans 17 amino acids. The V gene end was trimmed by 5 bases and the J gene end by 1 base; junction bases not matched to a gene: 9. The CDR3 region has the DNA TGTGCCAGCAGTAGGTCTCTAGCGGGATTATCCTACAATGAGCAGTTCTTC. This encodes CASSRSLAGLSYNEQFF.

The gene calls are TRBV29-1 and TRBJ2-5; 7 bases line up with TRBD2. The germline gives CDR1 SQVTM, CDR2 ANQGSEA. There are 14 residues in the CDR3. Trimming at V came to 4 bases and at J to 2 bases, leaving 7 bases not matched to a gene. CDR3: CSVVKGGIQETQYF. The CDR3 bases are TGCAGCGTTGTTAAGGGAGGGATTCAAGAGACCCAGTACTTC.

This clonotype was counted a few times. The J gene is TRBJ2-7, the V gene TRBV27, with D possibly TRBD1 on 6 matching bases. Germline assignment: CDR1 MNHEY and CDR2 SMNVEV (reference sequence). CDR3 length: 13 residues. V gave up 4 bases and J gave up 2 bases, with 9 bases separating them. The CDR3 reads CASSWGPAYEQYF. CDR3 nucleotides: TGTGCCAGCAGTTGGGGGCCAGCCTACGAGCAGTACTTC.

The chain is built from TRBV12-3 or TRBV12-4 and TRBJ2-7; tentative D call: TRBD1 (5 bases). There are 12 residues in the CDR3. V was pared by 5 bases and J by 5 bases, with 10 bases between. The CDR3 loop reads CASSAQVNEQYF. CDR3 sequence (DNA): TGTGCCAGCAGTGCACAGGTCAACGAGCAGTACTTC.

This sequence joins TRBV7-8 and TRBJ1-1, with D tentatively TRBD1 (6 bases). This CDR3 has 14 amino acids. The ends were cut back, 4 bases at V and 0 bases at J, with 9 bases in the middle. Per germline, CDR1 SGHVS and CDR2 FQNEAQ. The CDR3 DNA sequence: TGTGCCAGCAGCTGGGACATACTGAACACTGAAGCTTTCTTT. This encodes CASSWDILNTEAFF.

The rearrangement links TRBV7-9 to TRBJ2-7; perhaps TRBD1 as D (5 bases). Trimming cost V 5 bases and J 3 bases, with 17 bases left between them. The CDR3 has 15 amino acids. Germline lookup yields CDR1 SEHNR and CDR2 FQNEAQ (reference sequence). This CDR3 is CASSARQSRYYEQYF. CDR3 sequence (DNA): TGTGCCAGCAGCGCCAGACAGAGCCGTTACTACGAGCAGTACTTC.

This clonotype came up many times. V usage is TRBV4-1 and J usage is TRBJ2-1; D is possibly TRBD2 (5 bases). V lost 3 bases and J 0 bases, leaving 12 bases between the germline ends. CDR3 length: 16 amino acids. Per the germline V gene, CDR1 is MGHRA and CDR2 is YSYEKL. CDR3 region: CASSHLSGSSYNEQFF. The CDR3 nucleotides read TGCGCCAGCAGCCACCTAAGCGGCAGCTCCTACAATGAGCAGTTCTTC.